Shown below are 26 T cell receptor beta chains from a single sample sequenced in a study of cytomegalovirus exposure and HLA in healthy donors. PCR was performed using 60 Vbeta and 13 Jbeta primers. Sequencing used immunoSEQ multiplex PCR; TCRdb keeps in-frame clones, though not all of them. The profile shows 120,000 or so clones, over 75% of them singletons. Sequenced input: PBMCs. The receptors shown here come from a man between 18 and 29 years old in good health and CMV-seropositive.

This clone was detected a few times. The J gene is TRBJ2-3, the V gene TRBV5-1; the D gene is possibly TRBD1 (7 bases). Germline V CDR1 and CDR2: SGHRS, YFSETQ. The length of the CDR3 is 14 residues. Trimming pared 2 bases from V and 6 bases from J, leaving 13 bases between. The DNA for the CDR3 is TGCGCCAGCAGCTTCGACAGGGAGGTTGATACGCAGTATTTT. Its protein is CASSFDREVDTQYF.

CDR3 sequence reads: CASSLATGEETQYF. The CDR3 DNA reads as TGTGCCAGCTCACTAGCGACAGGGGAAGAGACCCAGTACTTC. The chain is built from TRBV18 and TRBJ2-5; 8 positions match TRBD1. The V gene end was trimmed by 4 bases and the J gene end by 3 bases; junction bases not matched to a gene: 4. Germline-derived CDR1 and CDR2 are KGHSH and LQKENI. This CDR3 is built from 14 residues.

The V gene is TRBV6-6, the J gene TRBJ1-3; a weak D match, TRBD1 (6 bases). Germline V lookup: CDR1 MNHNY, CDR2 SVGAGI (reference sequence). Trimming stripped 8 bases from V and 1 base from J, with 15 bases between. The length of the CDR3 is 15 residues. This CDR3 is CASEYRDMSGNTIYF. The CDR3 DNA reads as TGTGCCAGCGAGTACCGGGACATGTCTGGAAACACCATATATTTT.

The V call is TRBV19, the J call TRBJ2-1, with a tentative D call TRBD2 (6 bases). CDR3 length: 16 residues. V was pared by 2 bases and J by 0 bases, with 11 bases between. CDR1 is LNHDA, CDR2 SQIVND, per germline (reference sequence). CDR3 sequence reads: CASSILATSSYNEQFF. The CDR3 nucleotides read TGTGCCAGTAGTATACTAGCGACGTCCTCCTACAATGAGCAGTTCTTC.

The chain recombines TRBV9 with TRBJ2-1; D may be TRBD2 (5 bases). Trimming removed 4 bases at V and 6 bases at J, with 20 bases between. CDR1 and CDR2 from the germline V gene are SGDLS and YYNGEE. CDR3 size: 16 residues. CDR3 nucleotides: TGTGCCAGCAGCTCCTCCATAGATCCGGGATTCAATGAGCAGTTCTTC. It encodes CASSSSIDPGFNEQFF.

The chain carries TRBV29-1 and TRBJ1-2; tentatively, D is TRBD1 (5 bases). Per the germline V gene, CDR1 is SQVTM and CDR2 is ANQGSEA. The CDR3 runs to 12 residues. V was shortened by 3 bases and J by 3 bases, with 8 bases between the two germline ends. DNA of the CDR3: TGCAGCGTTGATTTACAGGACTATGGCTACACCTTC. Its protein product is CSVDLQDYGYTF.

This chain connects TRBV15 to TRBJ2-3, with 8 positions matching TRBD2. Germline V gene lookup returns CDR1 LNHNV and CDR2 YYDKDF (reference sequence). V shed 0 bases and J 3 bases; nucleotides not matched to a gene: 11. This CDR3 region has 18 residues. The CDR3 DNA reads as TGTGCCACCAGCAGAGACCTAGGGGCGGGAGGTGGAACAGATACGCAGTATTTT. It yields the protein CATSRDLGAGGGTDTQYF. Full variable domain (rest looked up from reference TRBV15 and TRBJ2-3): DAMVIQNPRYQVTQFGKPVTLSCSQTLNHNVMYWYQQKSSQAPKLLFHYYDKDFNNEADTPDNFQSRRPNTSFCFLDIRSPGLGDTAMYLCATSRDLGAGGGTDTQYFGPGTRLTVL.

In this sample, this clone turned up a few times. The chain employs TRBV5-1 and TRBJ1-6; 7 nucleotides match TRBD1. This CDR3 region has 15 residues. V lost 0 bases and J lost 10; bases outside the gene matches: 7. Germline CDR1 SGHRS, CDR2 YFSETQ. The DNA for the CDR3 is TGCGCCAGCAGCTTGGATGCACAGGGGACCTCACCCCTCCACTTT. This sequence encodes CASSLDAQGTSPLHF. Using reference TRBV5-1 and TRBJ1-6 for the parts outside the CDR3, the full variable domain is KAGVTQTPRYLIKTRGQQVTLSCSPISGHRSVSWYQQTPGQGLQFLFEYFSETQRNKGNFPGRFSGRQFSNSRSEMNVSTLELGDSALYLCASSLDAQGTSPLHFGNGTRLTVT.

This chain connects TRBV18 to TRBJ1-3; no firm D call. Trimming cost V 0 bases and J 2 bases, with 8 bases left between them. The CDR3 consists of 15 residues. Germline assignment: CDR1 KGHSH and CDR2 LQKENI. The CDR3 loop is CASSPPTDTGNTIYF. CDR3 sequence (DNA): TGTGCCAGCTCACCACCTACTGACACTGGAAACACCATATATTTT.

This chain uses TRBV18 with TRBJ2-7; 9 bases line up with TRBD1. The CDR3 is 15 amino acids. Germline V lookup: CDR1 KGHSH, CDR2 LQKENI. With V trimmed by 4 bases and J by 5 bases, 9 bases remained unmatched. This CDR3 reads CASSQTGQGSNEQYF. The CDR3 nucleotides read TGTGCCAGCTCACAGACGGGACAGGGTAGCAACGAGCAGTACTTC. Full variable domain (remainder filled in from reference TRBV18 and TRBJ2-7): NAGVMQNPRHLVRRRGQEARLRCSPMKGHSHVYWYRQLPEEGLKFMVYLQKENIIDESGMPKERFSAEFPKEGPSILRIQQVVRGDSAAYFCASSQTGQGSNEQYFGPGTRLTVT.

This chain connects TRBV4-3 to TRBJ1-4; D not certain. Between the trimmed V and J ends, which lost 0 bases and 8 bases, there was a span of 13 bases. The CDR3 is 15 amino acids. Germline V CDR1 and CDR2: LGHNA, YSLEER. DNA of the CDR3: TGCGCCAGCAGCCAAGAATGGCTCCTGGGCGAAAAACTGTTTTTT. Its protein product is CASSQEWLLGEKLFF.

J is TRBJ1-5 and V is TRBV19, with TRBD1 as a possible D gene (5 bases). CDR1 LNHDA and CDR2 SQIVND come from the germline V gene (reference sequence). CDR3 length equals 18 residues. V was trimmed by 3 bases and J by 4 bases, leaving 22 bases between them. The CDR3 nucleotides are TGTGCCAGTAGTATTCCCCCAGGGTCGAATAAGGCGAATCAGCCCCAGCATTTT. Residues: CASSIPPGSNKANQPQHF.

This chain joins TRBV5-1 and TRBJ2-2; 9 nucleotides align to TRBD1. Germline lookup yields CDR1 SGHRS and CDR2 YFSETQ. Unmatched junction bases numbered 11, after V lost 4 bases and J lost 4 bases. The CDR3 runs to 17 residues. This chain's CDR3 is CASSLAGTGSATGELFF. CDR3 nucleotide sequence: TGCGCCAGCAGCCTAGCCGGGACAGGGTCGGCCACCGGGGAGCTGTTTTTT.

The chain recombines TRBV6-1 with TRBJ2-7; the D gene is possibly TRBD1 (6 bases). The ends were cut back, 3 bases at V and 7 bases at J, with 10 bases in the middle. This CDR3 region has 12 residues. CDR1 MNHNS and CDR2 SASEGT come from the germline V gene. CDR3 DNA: TGTGCCAGCAGTGAGGACAGTGCGGAGCAGTACTTC. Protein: CASSEDSAEQYF.

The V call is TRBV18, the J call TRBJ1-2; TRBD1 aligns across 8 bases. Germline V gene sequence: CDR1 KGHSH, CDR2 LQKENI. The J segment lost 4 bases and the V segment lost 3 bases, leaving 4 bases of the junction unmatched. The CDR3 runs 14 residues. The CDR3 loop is CASSPGQAFYGYTF. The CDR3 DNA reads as TGTGCCAGCTCACCGGGACAGGCCTTCTATGGCTACACCTTC.

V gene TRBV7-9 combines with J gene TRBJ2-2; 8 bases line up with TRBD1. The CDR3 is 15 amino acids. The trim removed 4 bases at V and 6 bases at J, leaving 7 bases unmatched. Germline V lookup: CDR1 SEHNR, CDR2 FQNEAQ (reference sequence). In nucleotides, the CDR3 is TGTGCCAGCAGCTCGGACAGGGAGGTAGCCGGGGAGCTGTTTTTT. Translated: CASSSDREVAGELFF.

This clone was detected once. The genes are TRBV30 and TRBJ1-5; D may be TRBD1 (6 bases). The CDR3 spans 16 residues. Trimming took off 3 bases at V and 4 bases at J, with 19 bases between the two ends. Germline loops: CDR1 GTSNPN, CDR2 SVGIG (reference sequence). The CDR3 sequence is CAWSFPGVRGNQPQHF. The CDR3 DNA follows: TGTGCCTGGAGCTTCCCAGGGGTGAGGGGAAATCAGCCCCAGCATTTT.

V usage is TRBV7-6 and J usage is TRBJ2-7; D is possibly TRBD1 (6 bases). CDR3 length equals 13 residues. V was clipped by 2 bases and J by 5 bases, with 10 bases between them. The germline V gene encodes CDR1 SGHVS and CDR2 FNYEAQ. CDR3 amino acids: CASSLRQDDEQYF. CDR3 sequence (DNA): TGTGCCAGCAGCTTAAGACAGGATGACGAGCAGTACTTC.

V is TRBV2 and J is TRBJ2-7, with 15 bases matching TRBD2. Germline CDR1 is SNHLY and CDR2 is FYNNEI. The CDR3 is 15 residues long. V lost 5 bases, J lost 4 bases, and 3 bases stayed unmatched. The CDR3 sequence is CASSSGTSGGYEQYF. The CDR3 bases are TGTGCCAGCAGTTCCGGGACTAGCGGGGGGTACGAGCAGTACTTC.

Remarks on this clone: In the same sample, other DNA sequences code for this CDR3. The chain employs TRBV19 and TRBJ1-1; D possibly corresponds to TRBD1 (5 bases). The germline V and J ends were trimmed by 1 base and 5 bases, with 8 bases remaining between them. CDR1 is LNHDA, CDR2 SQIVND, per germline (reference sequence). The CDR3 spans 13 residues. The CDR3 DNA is TGTGCCAGTAGTATAGGCAGGGTAACTGAAGCTTTCTTT. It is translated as CASSIGRVTEAFF.

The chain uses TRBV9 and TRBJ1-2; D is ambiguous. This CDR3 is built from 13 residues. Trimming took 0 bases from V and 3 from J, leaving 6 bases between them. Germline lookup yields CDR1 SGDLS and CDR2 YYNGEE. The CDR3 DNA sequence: TGTGCCAGCAGCGTAGACGGGGACTATGGCTACACCTTC. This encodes CASSVDGDYGYTF.

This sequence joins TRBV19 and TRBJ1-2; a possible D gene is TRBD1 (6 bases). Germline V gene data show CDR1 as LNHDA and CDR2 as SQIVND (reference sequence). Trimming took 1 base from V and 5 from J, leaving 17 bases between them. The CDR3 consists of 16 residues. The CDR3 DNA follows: TGTGCCAGTAGTATAGCGCTCGGGCAGGGGCAATATGGCTACACCTTC. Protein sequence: CASSIALGQGQYGYTF.

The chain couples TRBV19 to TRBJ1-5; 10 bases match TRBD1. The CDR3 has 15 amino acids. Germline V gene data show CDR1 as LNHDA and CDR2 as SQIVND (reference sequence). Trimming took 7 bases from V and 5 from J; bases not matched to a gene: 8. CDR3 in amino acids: CASTLGGQGHQPQHF. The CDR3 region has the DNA TGTGCCAGTACCTTGGGGGGACAGGGGCATCAGCCCCAGCATTTT. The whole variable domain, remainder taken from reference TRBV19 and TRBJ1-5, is DGGITQSPKYLFRKEGQNVTLSCEQNLNHDAMYWYRQDPGQGLRLIYYSQIVNDFQKGDIAEGYSVSREKKESFPLTVTSAQKNPTAFYLCASTLGGQGHQPQHFGDGTRLSIL.

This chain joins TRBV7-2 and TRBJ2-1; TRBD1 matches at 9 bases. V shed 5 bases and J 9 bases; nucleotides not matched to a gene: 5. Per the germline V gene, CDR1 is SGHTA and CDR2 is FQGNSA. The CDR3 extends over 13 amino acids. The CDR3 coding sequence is TGTGCCAGCAGCCCACAGGGGGCGGGTGAGCAGTTCTTC. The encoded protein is CASSPQGAGEQFF.

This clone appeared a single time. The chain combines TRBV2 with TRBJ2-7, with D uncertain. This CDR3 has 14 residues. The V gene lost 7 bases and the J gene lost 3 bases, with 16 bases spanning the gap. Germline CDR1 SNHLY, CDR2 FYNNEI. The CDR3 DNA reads TGTGCCAGCACGGAGACGGCGGCGGTCTACGAGCAGTACTTC. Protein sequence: CASTETAAVYEQYF.

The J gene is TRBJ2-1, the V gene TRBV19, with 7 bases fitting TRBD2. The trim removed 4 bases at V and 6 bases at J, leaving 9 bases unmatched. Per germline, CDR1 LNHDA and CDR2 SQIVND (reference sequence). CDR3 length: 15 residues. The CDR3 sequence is CASSRGALAVNEQFF. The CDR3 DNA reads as TGTGCCAGTAGTAGAGGAGCCCTAGCGGTCAATGAGCAGTTCTTC.